The rows below give T cell receptor beta chains drawn from one sample of a study of T and B cells in COVID-19 patients. TCRdb re-called the multiplex PCR reads through MiXCR, storing one row per CDR3 protein. The sample has 4,000 to 5,000 distinct CDR3 sequences, roughly 28% seen once. The sequenced sample was blood. All receptors come from a human donor with active COVID-19. The CDR3 runs from the conserved cysteine through the conserved F or W. The D gene is left open where the match is weak. The size entry is marked missing in some rows and otherwise reads once, few, many or a size class.

j_call d_call clone_size v_call cdr3_length cdr3_nt cdr3_aa
TRBJ2-2 NA large TRBV29-1 15 TGCAGCGCCGGTTGGGGCGGTACGAACACCGGGGAGCTGTTTTTT CSAGWGGTNTGELFF
TRBJ2-7 NA large TRBV29-1 11 TGCAGCGTCCGCAGTCCTAGCGAGCAGTACTTC CSVRSPSEQYF
TRBJ1-2 NA medium-sized TRBV27 11 TGTGCCAGCGGCCCGGACTATGGCTACACCTTC CASGPDYGYTF
TRBJ2-1 NA medium-sized TRBV19 16 TGTGCCAGTAGTATTAAGCAGAGCGGGTGGATCAATGAGCAGTTCTTC CASSIKQSGWINEQFF
TRBJ2-7 NA NA TRBV4-3 15 TGCGCCAGCAGCCCCGGGGTGCGGAACTCCTACGAGCAGTACTTC CASSPGVRNSYEQYF
TRBJ1-6 NA medium-sized TRBV27 14 TGTGCCAGCACATCCGGGACTGGTAATTCACCCCTCCACTTT CASTSGTGNSPLHF
TRBJ2-1 NA few TRBV20-1 18 TGCAGTGCTAGAAGTCCCCTAGCGGGACAGGGCCTCTACAATGAGCAGTTCTTC CSARSPLAGQGLYNEQFF
TRBJ2-7 TRBD2 NA TRBV15 18 TGTGCCACCAGCAGGGGAGGACTAGCGGGAGGGCCCCTCTACGAGCAGTACTTC CATSRGGLAGGPLYEQYF
TRBJ2-1 NA few TRBV6-4 14 TGTGCCAGCAGCCGGGACTTGAATTCCGGTGAGCAGTTCTTC CASSRDLNSGEQFF
TRBJ2-3 NA medium-sized TRBV5-4 14 TGTGCCAGCAGCCTGGGACTCCCCACAGATACGCAGTATTTT CASSLGLPTDTQYF
TRBJ1-1 TRBD1 NA TRBV6-1 13 TGTGCCAGCATCAGCACCGGGACAGGGTCAGCTTTCTTT CASISTGTGSAFF
TRBJ1-4 NA medium-sized TRBV27 13 TGTGCCAGCAGTCAGGTCCAATCCCCAAAACTGTTTTTT CASSQVQSPKLFF
TRBJ2-5 NA few TRBV20-1 17 TGCAGTGCTATGGTGTCGGTACGGACAGCGATACAAGAGACCCAGTACTTC CSAMVSVRTAIQETQYF
TRBJ2-7 NA medium-sized TRBV5-5 14 TGTGCCAGCAGCTTGGGGGGGGACCCCTTCGAGCAGTACTTC CASSLGGDPFEQYF
TRBJ1-2 TRBD1 medium-sized TRBV29-1 14 TGCAGCGTTGACCAGGGGGGAGTGAACTATGGCTACACCTTC CSVDQGGVNYGYTF
TRBJ2-5 NA medium-sized TRBV19 12 TGTGCCAGTAGTTCCCGAGCGGAGACCCAGTACTTC CASSSRAETQYF
TRBJ2-1 NA medium-sized TRBV6-6 16 TGTGCCAGCAGTTACCCTCGGGACCCAACCTACAATGAGCAGTTCTTC CASSYPRDPTYNEQFF
TRBJ1-1 NA many TRBV13 13 TGTGCCAGCAGCTTACAGGGTCGGGCTGAAGCTTTCTTT CASSLQGRAEAFF
TRBJ2-5 TRBD1 NA TRBV2 12 TGTGCCAGAGGACAGGGGCAAGAGACCCAGTACTTC CARGQGQETQYF
TRBJ1-4 TRBD1 NA TRBV9 15 TGTGCCAGCAGCACGCCAGGGGGGTTTGGTGAAAAACTGTTTTTT CASSTPGGFGEKLFF
TRBJ2-1 TRBD2 medium-sized TRBV6-2/TRBV6-3 14 TGTGCCAGCAGGGGCGGGAGCTCCTACAATGAGCAGTTCTTC CASRGGSSYNEQFF
TRBJ1-1 NA NA TRBV7-2 15 TGTGCCAGCAGCTTCCTCCCTGGGGTGAACACTGAAGCTTTCTTT CASSFLPGVNTEAFF
TRBJ1-1 NA few TRBV7-9 14 TGTGCCAGCAGCGGCCAACAGGGTGGGGGGGGCGCTTTCTTT CASSGQQGGGGAFF
TRBJ2-3 NA medium-sized TRBV20-1 14 TGCAGTGCTACTGAGCCCGGAGGCACAGATACGCAGTATTTT CSATEPGGTDTQYF
TRBJ2-5 NA NA TRBV28 12 TGTGCCAGCAGTTGGGGGCCAGAGACCCAGTACTTC CASSWGPETQYF
TRBJ1-2 TRBD1 NA TRBV7-2 13 TGTGCCAGAAGCTTTCACAGGGGTTATGGCTACACCTTC CARSFHRGYGYTF
TRBJ2-1 TRBD1 once TRBV19 14 TGTGCCAGCGGACAGGGACTCGATTACGGTGAGCAGTTCTTC CASGQGLDYGEQFF
TRBJ1-2 NA medium-sized TRBV30 12 TGTGCCTGTGGGGGCAGGGTAGATGGCTACACCTTC CACGGRVDGYTF
TRBJ1-2 TRBD1 once TRBV7-9 14 TGTGCCAGCAGCGTGGGACAGGTTAACTATGGCTACACCTTC CASSVGQVNYGYTF
TRBJ1-2 TRBD1 NA TRBV5-1 14 TGCGCCAGCAGCTTGGCGGGACAGGGAGAAGGCTACACCTTC CASSLAGQGEGYTF
TRBJ1-2 NA NA TRBV11-2 14 TGTGCCAGCAGCTTAGAGCAGGGATACTATGGCTACACCTTC CASSLEQGYYGYTF
TRBJ1-1 NA medium-sized TRBV19 12 TGTGCCAGTAGGGACAGCAACACTGAAGCTTTCTTT CASRDSNTEAFF
TRBJ1-2 NA once TRBV11-2 16 TGTGCCAGCAGCTCCCCCCTCACATGGGGCCACTATGGCTACACCTTC CASSSPLTWGHYGYTF
TRBJ2-7 NA NA TRBV5-6 15 TGTGCCAGCAGCCCCAAAGCACGGACTAACTACGAGCAGTACTTC CASSPKARTNYEQYF
TRBJ2-7 NA few TRBV5-1 13 TGCGCCAGCGGCGACACGATGGTGATGGAGCAGTACTTC CASGDTMVMEQYF
TRBJ2-3 NA NA TRBV10-3 13 TGTGCCTCCGGCGAGCCCCGCACAGATACGCAGTATTTT CASGEPRTDTQYF
TRBJ2-7 NA NA TRBV5-4 15 TGTGCCAGCAGTTCTCGGGACTTTGGAGGGGGCGAGCAGTACTTC CASSSRDFGGGEQYF
TRBJ2-5 TRBD1 NA TRBV27 14 TGTGCCAGCAGTCCCGGACAGGGGGCGAAGACCCAGTACTTC CASSPGQGAKTQYF
TRBJ2-7 NA medium-sized TRBV19 13 TGTGCCAGTACGAGCAGGGCTGGGAGCGAGCAGTACTTC CASTSRAGSEQYF
TRBJ1-2 TRBD1 NA TRBV5-6 15 TGTGCCAGCAGCTTGGTGGGACAGGGGACTCGAGGCTACACCTTC CASSLVGQGTRGYTF
TRBJ2-3 TRBD1 few TRBV20-1 17 TGCAGTGCCAGGGGGCAAAATCTGGAGGGAGGCACAGATACGCAGTATTTT CSARGQNLEGGTDTQYF
TRBJ2-7 NA medium-sized TRBV29-1 14 TGCAGCGTGCTACGAGACAACGACCCCTACGAGCAGTACTTC CSVLRDNDPYEQYF